What follows describes a single TCR beta chain. This sample stems from a study of cytomegalovirus exposure and HLA in healthy donors. CDR1 and CDR2 (germline): SGHTA, FQGNSA. This CDR3 spans 13 amino acids. V dropped 1 base and J dropped 7 bases, with 8 bases sitting between them. Researchers ran the PCR with 60 Vbeta and 13 Jbeta primers. Sequencing was performed with immunoSEQ multiplex PCR; in TCRdb, only in-frame clones are kept and a portion is missing. The sample data list tens of thousands of clones. Sequences were obtained from PBMCs. The clonotype comes from a human donor in good health. The chain recombines TRBV7-2 with TRBJ1-5; the D is unclear. CDR3 sequence reads: CASSLDGRQPQHF. In nucleotides, the CDR3 is TGTGCCAGCAGCTTAGATGGGAGACAGCCCCAGCATTTT.